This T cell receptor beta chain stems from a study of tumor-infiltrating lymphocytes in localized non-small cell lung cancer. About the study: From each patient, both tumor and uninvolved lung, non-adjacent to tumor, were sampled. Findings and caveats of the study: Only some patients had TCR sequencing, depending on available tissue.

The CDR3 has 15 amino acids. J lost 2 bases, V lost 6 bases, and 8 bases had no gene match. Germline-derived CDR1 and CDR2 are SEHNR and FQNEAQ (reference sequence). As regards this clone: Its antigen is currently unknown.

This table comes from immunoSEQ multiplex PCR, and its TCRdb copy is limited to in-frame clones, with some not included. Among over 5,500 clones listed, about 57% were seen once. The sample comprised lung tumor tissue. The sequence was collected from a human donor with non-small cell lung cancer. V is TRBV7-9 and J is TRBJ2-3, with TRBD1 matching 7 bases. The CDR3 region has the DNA TGTGCCAGCAGTATACAGGGGCTCCCCACAGATACGCAGTATTTT. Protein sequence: CASSIQGLPTDTQYF.